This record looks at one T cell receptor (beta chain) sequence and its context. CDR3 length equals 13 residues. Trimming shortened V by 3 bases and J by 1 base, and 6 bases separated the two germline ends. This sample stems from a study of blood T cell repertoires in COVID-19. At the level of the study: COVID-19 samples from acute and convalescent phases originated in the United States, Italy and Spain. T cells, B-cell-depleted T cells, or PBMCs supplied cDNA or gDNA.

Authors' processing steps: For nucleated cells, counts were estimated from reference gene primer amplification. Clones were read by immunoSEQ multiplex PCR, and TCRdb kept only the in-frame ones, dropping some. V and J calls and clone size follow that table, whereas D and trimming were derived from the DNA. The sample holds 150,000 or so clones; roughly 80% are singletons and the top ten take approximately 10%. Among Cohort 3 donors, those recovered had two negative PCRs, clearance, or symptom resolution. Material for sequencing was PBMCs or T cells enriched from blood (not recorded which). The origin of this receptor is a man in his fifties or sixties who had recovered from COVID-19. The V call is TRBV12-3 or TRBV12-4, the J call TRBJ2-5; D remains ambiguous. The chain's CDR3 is CASSFLGQETQYF. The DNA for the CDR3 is TGTGCCAGCAGTTTCCTCGGCCAAGAGACCCAGTACTTC.